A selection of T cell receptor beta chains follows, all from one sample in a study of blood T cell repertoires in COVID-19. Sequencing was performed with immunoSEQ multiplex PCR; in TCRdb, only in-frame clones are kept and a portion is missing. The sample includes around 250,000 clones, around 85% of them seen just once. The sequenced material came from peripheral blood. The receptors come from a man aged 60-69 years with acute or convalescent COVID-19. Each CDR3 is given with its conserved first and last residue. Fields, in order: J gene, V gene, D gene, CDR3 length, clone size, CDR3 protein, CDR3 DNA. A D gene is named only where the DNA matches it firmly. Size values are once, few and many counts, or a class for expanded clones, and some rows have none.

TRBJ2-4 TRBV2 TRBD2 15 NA CASSPSGGLGNIQYF TGTGCCAGCAGTCCTAGCGGGGGCCTTGGAAACATTCAGTACTTC
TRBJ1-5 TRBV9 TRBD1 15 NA CASSPRDRGIQPQHF TGTGCCAGCAGCCCGCGGGACAGGGGTATCCAGCCCCAGCATTTT
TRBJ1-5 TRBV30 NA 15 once CAWSEGVISNQPQHF TGTGCCTGGAGCGAAGGGGTTATAAGCAATCAGCCCCAGCATTTT
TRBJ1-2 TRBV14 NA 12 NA CASSQRSYGYTF TGTGCCAGCAGCCAAAGGAGCTATGGCTACACCTTC
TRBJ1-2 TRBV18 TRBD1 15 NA CASSPPPGGGYGYTF TGTGCCAGCTCACCACCCCCAGGGGGCGGCTATGGCTACACCTTC
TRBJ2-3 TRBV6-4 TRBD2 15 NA CASSESSGRADTQYF TGTGCCAGCAGCGAATCTAGCGGGAGAGCAGATACGCAGTATTTT
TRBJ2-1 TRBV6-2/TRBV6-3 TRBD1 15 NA CASSLDRGLVDEQFF TGTGCCAGCAGTCTCGACAGGGGGCTTGTGGATGAGCAGTTCTTC
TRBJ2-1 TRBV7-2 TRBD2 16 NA CASRSIAGGPDDEQFF TGTGCCAGCAGGTCCATAGCGGGAGGGCCTGACGATGAGCAGTTCTTC
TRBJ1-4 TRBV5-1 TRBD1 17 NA CASSFGRQGVTNEKLFF TGCGCCAGCAGCTTTGGAAGACAGGGAGTGACTAATGAAAAACTGTTTTTT
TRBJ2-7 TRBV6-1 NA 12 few CASSEPGYEQYF TGTGCCAGCAGTGAACCCGGCTACGAGCAGTACTTC
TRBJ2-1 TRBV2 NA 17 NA CASSEDRAGLSYNEQFF TGTGCCAGCAGTGAAGATCGGGCGGGACTGTCCTACAATGAGCAGTTCTTC
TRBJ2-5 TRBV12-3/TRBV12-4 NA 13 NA CASRTRDRETQYF TGTGCCAGCAGGACTCGAGACCGGGAGACCCAGTACTTC
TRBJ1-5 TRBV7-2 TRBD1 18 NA CASSLGQGYGYSNQPQHF TGTGCCAGCAGCTTGGGACAGGGATACGGCTATAGCAATCAGCCCCAGCATTTT
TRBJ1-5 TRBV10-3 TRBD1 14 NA CASGTVYSNQPQHF TGTGCCAGCGGGACAGTTTATAGCAATCAGCCCCAGCATTTT
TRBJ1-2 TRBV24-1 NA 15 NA CATSDPKTANYGYTF TGTGCCACCAGTGATCCGAAAACAGCTAACTATGGCTACACCTTC
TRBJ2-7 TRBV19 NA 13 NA CASSQGWRNEQYF TGTGCCAGCTCTCAGGGGTGGAGGAACGAGCAGTACTTC
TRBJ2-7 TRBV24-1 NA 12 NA CATSAEAGEQYF TGTGCCACCAGTGCGGAGGCGGGAGAGCAGTACTTC
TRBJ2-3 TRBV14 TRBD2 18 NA CASSPTSGRARRTDTQYF TGTGCCAGCAGCCCCACTAGCGGGAGGGCCCGGAGGACAGATACGCAGTATTTT
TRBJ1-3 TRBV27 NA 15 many CASSLSRSTGNTIYF TGTGCCAGCAGTTTATCACGGAGTACTGGAAACACCATATATTTT
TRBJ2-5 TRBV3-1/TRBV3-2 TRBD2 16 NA CASSTLPGLAQETQYF TGTGCCAGCAGCACACTCCCGGGACTAGCCCAAGAGACCCAGTACTTC
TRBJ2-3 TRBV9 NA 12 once CASSPYTDTQYF TGTGCCAGCAGCCCTTATACAGATACGCAGTATTTT
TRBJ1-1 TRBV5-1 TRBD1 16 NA CASSLATGGGWTEAFF TGCGCCAGCAGCTTGGCTACAGGGGGCGGGTGGACTGAAGCTTTCTTT
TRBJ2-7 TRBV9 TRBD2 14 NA CASSVRTSGGEQYF TGTGCCAGCTCAGTCCGGACTAGCGGTGGCGAGCAGTACTTC
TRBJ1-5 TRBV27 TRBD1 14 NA CASSPQGAAQPQHF TGTGCCAGCAGTCCTCAGGGGGCGGCCCAGCCCCAGCATTTT
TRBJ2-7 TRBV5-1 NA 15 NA CASSLEAGSSYEQYF TGCGCCAGCAGCTTGGAGGCAGGATCCTCCTACGAGCAGTACTTC
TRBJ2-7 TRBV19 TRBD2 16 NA CASSPLGGSNAYEQYF TGTGCCAGTAGTCCGCTGGGCGGGAGTAACGCCTACGAGCAGTACTTC
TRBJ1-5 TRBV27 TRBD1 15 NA CASRADRYSNQPQHF TGTGCCAGCAGAGCGGACAGGTATAGCAATCAGCCCCAGCATTTT
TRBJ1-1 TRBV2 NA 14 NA CASSDSAGRTEAFF TGTGCCAGCAGTGATTCGGCAGGGCGAACTGAAGCTTTCTTT
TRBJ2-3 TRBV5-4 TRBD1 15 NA CASRAGTGNSDTQYF TGTGCCAGCAGAGCCGGGACAGGGAATTCTGATACGCAGTATTTT
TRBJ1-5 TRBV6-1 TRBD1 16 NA CASSVGQGRGNQPQHF TGTGCCAGCAGTGTCGGACAGGGGAGAGGCAATCAGCCCCAGCATTTT
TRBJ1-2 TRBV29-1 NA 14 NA CSVLLRRGSYGYTF TGCAGCGTCCTACTGCGCCGGGGAAGCTATGGCTACACCTTC
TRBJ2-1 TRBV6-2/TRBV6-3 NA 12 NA CASSESYNEQFF TGTGCCAGCAGCGAGAGCTACAATGAGCAGTTCTTC
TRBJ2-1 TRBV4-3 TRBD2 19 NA CASSQEITSGGSSYNEQFF TGCGCCAGCAGCCAAGAAATTACTAGCGGGGGGAGCTCCTACAATGAGCAGTTCTTC
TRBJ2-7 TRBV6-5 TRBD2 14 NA CASSVAGGPGEQYF TGTGCCAGCAGCGTAGCGGGAGGGCCCGGGGAGCAGTACTTC
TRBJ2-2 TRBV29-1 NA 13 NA CSVASTNTGELFF TGCAGCGTTGCCAGTACGAACACCGGGGAGCTGTTTTTT
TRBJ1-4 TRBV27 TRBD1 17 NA CASSTRQGPLGDEKLFF TGTGCCAGCAGTACCCGACAGGGACCCCTCGGTGATGAAAAACTGTTTTTT
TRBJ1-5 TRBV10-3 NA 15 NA CAISESGQGGQPQHF TGTGCCATCAGTGAGTCGGGGCAGGGAGGTCAGCCCCAGCATTTT
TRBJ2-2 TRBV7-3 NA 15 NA CASSLTAVNTGELFF TGTGCCAGCAGCTTAACAGCGGTTAACACCGGGGAGCTGTTTTTT
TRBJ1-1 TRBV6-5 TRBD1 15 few CASSTKGARSIEAFF TGTGCCAGCAGTACGAAGGGGGCACGATCTATTGAAGCTTTCTTT
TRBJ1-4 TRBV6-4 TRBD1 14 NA CASSQDRGGEKLFF TGTGCCAGCAGCCAGGACAGGGGAGGCGAAAAACTGTTTTTT
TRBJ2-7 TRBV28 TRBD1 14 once CASSHRGFRYEQYF TGTGCCAGCAGCCACAGGGGCTTTAGGTACGAGCAGTACTTC
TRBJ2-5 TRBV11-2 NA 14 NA CASSIPAGQETQYF TGTGCCAGCAGCATACCAGCGGGTCAAGAGACCCAGTACTTC
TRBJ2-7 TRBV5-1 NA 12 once CASSMEDWEQYF TGCGCCAGCAGCATGGAGGACTGGGAGCAGTACTTC
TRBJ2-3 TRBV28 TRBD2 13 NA CASRREALDTQYF TGTGCCAGCCGGCGGGAGGCCTTGGATACGCAGTATTTT
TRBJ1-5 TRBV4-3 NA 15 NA CASSQERGVNQPQHF TGCGCCAGCAGCCAAGAACGGGGGGTCAATCAGCCCCAGCATTTT
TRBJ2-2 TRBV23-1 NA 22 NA CASSHQFPGASRANGDTGELFF TGCGCCAGCAGTCATCAGTTCCCGGGAGCTTCACGGGCAAATGGAGACACCGGGGAGCTGTTTTTT
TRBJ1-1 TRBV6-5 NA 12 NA CASSTQGKEAFF TGTGCCAGCAGTACTCAGGGAAAGGAAGCTTTCTTT
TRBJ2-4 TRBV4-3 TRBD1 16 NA CASSQKQGAAGNIQYF TGCGCCAGCAGCCAGAAACAGGGGGCCGCGGGAAACATTCAGTACTTC
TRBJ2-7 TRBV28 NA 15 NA CASSTPAQGSYEQYF TGTGCCAGCAGTACTCCAGCTCAGGGATCGTACGAGCAGTACTTC
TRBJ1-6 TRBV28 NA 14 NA CASHVPGAFLPLHF TGTGCCAGCCACGTCCCAGGGGCTTTTTTGCCCCTCCACTTT
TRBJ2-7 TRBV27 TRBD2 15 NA CASSLRGNGRYEQYF TGTGCCAGCAGTTTAAGGGGAAACGGGAGGTACGAGCAGTACTTC
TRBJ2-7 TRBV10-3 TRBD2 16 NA CAIRDPGLGVSYEQYF TGTGCCATCAGGGATCCGGGACTAGGGGTCTCCTACGAGCAGTACTTC